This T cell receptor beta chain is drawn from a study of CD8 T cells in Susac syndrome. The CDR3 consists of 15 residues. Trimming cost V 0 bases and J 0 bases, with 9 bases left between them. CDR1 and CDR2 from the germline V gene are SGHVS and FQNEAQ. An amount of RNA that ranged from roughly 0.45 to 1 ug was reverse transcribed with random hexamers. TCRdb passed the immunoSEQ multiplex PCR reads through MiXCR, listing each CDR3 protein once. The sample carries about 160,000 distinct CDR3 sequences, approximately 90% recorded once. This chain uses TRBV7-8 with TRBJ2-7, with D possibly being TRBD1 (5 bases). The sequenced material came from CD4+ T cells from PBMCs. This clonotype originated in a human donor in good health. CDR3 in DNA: TGTGCCAGCAGCTTAGCCGACAGCTACTCCTACGAGCAGTACTTC. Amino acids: CASSLADSYSYEQYF. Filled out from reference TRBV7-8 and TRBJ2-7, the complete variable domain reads GAGVSQSPRYKVAKRGQDVALRCDPISGHVSLFWYQQALGQGPEFLTYFQNEAQLDKSGLPSDRFFAERPEGSVSTLKIQRTQQEDSAVYLCASSLADSYSYEQYFGPGTRLTVT.